This T cell receptor (beta chain) was captured by sequencing in a study of blood T cell repertoires in COVID-19. Study background: There were acute and convalescent COVID-19 samples, and they came from the United States, Italy and Spain. Sources were T cells, B-cell-depleted T cells, or PBMCs; the material itself was cDNA or gDNA.

In Seattle, patients joined the study during active infection and were tracked longitudinally. Original processing methods: Estimates of nucleated cell counts were drawn from the amplification of reference gene primers. Only in-frame clones appear in the TCRdb table, and some are missing; sequencing was by immunoSEQ multiplex PCR. The DNA was the basis for D and trimming; V, J and clone size are from that table. The top ten hold 1.3% of the sample, which has a few hundred thousand clones, 75% to 85% seen once. Germline CDR1 reads MDHEN; CDR2 reads SYDVKM. This CDR3 comprises 16 residues. V lost 7 bases to trimming and J lost 0 bases; unmatched junction nucleotides: 12.

This sequence joins TRBV28 and TRBJ2-7, with 7 bases fitting TRBD2. The sequence derives from a woman aged 25 to 39 with COVID-19, enrolled during active disease. Source material: peripheral blood. CDR3: CASTIPLTGGSYEQYF. CDR3 nucleotides: TGTGCCAGCACTATACCGCTGACGGGGGGCTCCTACGAGCAGTACTTC. The variable domain in full, completed from reference TRBV28 and TRBJ2-7, reads DVKVTQSSRYLVKRTGEKVFLECVQDMDHENMFWYRQDPGLGLRLIYFSYDVKMKEKGDIPEGYSVSREKKERFSLILESASTNQTSMYLCASTIPLTGGSYEQYFGPGTRLTVT.